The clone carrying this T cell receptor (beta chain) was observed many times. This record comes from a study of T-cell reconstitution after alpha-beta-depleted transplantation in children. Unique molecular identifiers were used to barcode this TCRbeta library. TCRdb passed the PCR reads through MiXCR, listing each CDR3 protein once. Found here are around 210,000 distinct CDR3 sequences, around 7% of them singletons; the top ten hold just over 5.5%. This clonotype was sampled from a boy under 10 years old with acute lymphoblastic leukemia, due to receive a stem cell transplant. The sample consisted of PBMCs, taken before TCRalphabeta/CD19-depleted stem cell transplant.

This chain's CDR3 is CASSPGQGSPGELFF. The DNA of the CDR3 is TGTGCCAGCAGTCCGGGACAGGGGTCTCCCGGGGAGCTGTTTTTT. The V gene is TRBV9, the J gene TRBJ2-2, with 10 bases identical to TRBD1. The V gene end was trimmed by 5 bases and the J gene end by 6 bases; junction bases not matched to a gene: 7. Per germline, CDR1 SGDLS and CDR2 YYNGEE. This CDR3 is built from 15 residues. Supplemented by reference TRBV9 and TRBJ2-2, the full variable domain reads DSGVTQTPKHLITATGQRVTLRCSPRSGDLSVYWYQQSLDQGLQFLIQYYNGEERAKGNILERFSAQQFPDLHSELNLSSLELGDSALYFCASSPGQGSPGELFFGEGSRLTVL.